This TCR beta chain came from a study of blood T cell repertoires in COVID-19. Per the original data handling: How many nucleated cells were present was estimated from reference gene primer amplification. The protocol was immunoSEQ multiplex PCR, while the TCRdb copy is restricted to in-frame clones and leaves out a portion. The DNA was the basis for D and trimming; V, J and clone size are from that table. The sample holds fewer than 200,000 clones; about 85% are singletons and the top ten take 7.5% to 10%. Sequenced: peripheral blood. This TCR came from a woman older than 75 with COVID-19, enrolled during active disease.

Here the CDR3 reads CASSLHTDRQFF. CDR3 coding DNA: TGTGCCAGCAGTCTTCACACCGATCGGCAGTTCTTC. The chain has TRBV3-1 (or the pseudogene TRBV3-2) and TRBJ2-1; D is unclear. The CDR3 runs 12 residues. In germline, CDR1 is LGHDT, CDR2 YNNKEL (reference sequence). V lost 6 bases and J lost 12, with 15 bases in between.